The source of this T cell receptor (beta chain) is a study of blood T cell repertoires in COVID-19. Across the study: Sites in the United States, Italy and Spain provided acute and convalescent COVID-19 samples. PBMCs, B-cell-depleted T cells, or T cells provided the cDNA or gDNA that made up the material.

As handled by the study authors: Reference gene primer amplification yielded estimated nucleated cell counts. The method was immunoSEQ multiplex PCR; TCRdb's version includes in-frame clones alone and lacks a portion of them. The V and J calls and clone size come from that table; D and trimming were worked out from the DNA. The table records 200,000 to 300,000 clones, about three quarters of them present only once. V was pared by 5 bases and J by 9 bases, with 8 bases of the junction left unmatched. This CDR3 has 15 amino acids. Germline V CDR1 and CDR2: MNHEY, SVGAGI. Sequencing was performed on peripheral blood. The gene calls are TRBV6-5 and TRBJ2-1; TRBD2 matches at 12 bases. The receptor's source is a woman aged 80 or over with acute or convalescent COVID-19. The DNA for the CDR3 is TGTGCCAGCAGTACGACTAGCGGGAGTCTCGGTGAGCAGTTCTTC. This translates into CASSTTSGSLGEQFF.